The next 29 T cell receptor beta chains were all read from a single sample in a study of blood T cell repertoires in COVID-19. The data were produced by immunoSEQ multiplex PCR, yet TCRdb's version contains in-frame clones alone and is incomplete. The data hold about 200,000 clones, with roughly 88% observed a single time. Sequenced material: peripheral blood. These receptor sequences come from a man aged 45-65 years with active or convalescent COVID-19.

This chain uses TRBV23-1 with TRBJ1-5; D might be TRBD1 (5 bases). TRBV23-1 is filed as an ORF, its function uncertain. Trimming cost V 3 bases and J 4 bases, with 7 bases left between them. CDR3 size: 13 residues. The CDR3 DNA reads as TGCGCCAGCAGTCACCACAGGAATCAGCCCCAGCATTTT. It codes for CASSHHRNQPQHF.

The chain employs TRBV28 and TRBJ2-5; 9 bases fit TRBD2. J gave up 5 bases and V 4 bases, and 14 bases lay outside the gene matches. The germline CDR1 and CDR2 sequences are MDHEN and SYDVKM. The CDR3 is made up of 17 amino acids. The CDR3 nucleotides are TGTGCCAGCAGTTCAGCTAGCGGGAATCCTCAGGCGGAGACCCAGTACTTC. Translating gives CASSSASGNPQAETQYF.

The genes are TRBV7-9 and TRBJ2-3; tentative D call: TRBD2 (5 bases). CDR3 length: 13 amino acids. Trimming cost V 5 bases and J 2 bases, with 8 bases left between them. Germline CDR1 reads SEHNR; CDR2 reads FQNEAQ (reference sequence). CDR3 in amino acids: CASSQRDTDTQYF. DNA for the CDR3: TGTGCCAGCAGCCAGAGGGACACAGATACGCAGTATTTT.

This clone was detected only a few times. The rearrangement links TRBV2 to TRBJ1-5, with D perhaps matching TRBD1 (6 bases). Looked up from germline, CDR1 is SNHLY and CDR2 is FYNNEI. V shed 6 bases and J shed 1 base, with 19 bases lying between them. CDR3 size: 17 residues. Written as DNA, the CDR3 is TGTGCCAGCAGGCCCAGGGGACCGCTCTTGAGCAATCAGCCCCAGCATTTT. Protein: CASRPRGPLLSNQPQHF.

The chain joins TRBV4-2 to TRBJ1-4; D may be TRBD1 (6 bases). Germline lookup yields CDR1 LGHNA and CDR2 YNFKEQ. CDR3 size: 16 residues. The V and J ends lost 4 bases and 8 bases respectively, with 20 bases between them. This CDR3 is CASSPQAGAVGEKLFF. The CDR3 DNA follows: TGTGCCAGCAGCCCACAAGCAGGGGCGGTTGGGGAAAAACTGTTTTTT.

The genes are TRBV5-1 and TRBJ1-1; no definite D call. The CDR3 spans 14 residues. V lost 3 bases and J 1 base, leaving 10 bases between the germline ends. Germline-derived CDR1 and CDR2 are SGHRS and YFSETQ. The CDR3 spells CASSSGGSNTEAFF. DNA for the CDR3: TGCGCCAGCAGCTCGGGAGGATCGAACACTGAAGCTTTCTTT.

CDR3 sequence: CASSLGTSSLNTGELFF. Written as DNA, the CDR3 is TGTGCCAGCAGCTTGGGGACTAGCAGCTTGAACACCGGGGAGCTGTTTTTT. This chain links TRBV5-5 with TRBJ2-2; TRBD2 aligns across 8 bases. Germline V gene data show CDR1 as SGHKS and CDR2 as YYEKEE (reference sequence). V was pared by 0 bases and J by 1 base, with 5 bases of the junction left unmatched. This CDR3 is built from 17 residues. The entire variable domain, with the rest obtained from reference TRBV5-5 and TRBJ2-2, is as follows: DAGVTQSPTHLIKTRGQQVTLRCSPISGHKSVSWYQQVLGQGPQFIFQYYEKEERGRGNFPDRFSARQFPNYSSELNVNALLLGDSALYLCASSLGTSSLNTGELFFGEGSRLTVL.

The chain recombines TRBV5-1 with TRBJ2-5, with D perhaps matching TRBD1 (5 bases). The CDR3 has 15 residues. The germline gives CDR1 SGHRS, CDR2 YFSETQ. Trimming removed 0 bases from V and 5 bases from J, with 14 bases in between. The CDR3 coding sequence is TGCGCCAGCAGCTTGGGCCCACAGGTCCAGGAGACCCAGTACTTC. It encodes CASSLGPQVQETQYF.

A note on this clone: Other DNA sequences within the sample encode an identical CDR3. The chain joins TRBV5-1 to TRBJ2-2; 15 bases agree with TRBD2. The CDR3 covers 17 residues. CDR1 is SGHRS and CDR2 is YFSETQ in the germline V gene. Trimming cost V 4 bases and J 4 bases; bases outside gene matches: 5. The CDR3 protein is CASSRGLAGGGTGELFF. DNA of the CDR3: TGCGCCAGCAGCAGGGGACTAGCGGGAGGCGGCACCGGGGAGCTGTTTTTT.

This clone was found a few times. The rearrangement uses TRBV5-4 and TRBJ2-7, with 10 bases aligning to TRBD2. The germline gives CDR1 SGHNT, CDR2 YYREEE (reference sequence). Trimming at V came to 5 bases and at J to 5 bases, leaving 7 bases not matched to a gene. The CDR3 covers 14 residues. The CDR3, as DNA: TGTGCCAGCAGGGCTAGCGGGAGCGCAGACGAGCAGTACTTC. It translates to CASRASGSADEQYF.

The chain couples TRBV6-5 to TRBJ2-3, with no clear D. Trimming left V 4 bases short and J 1 base short, with 9 bases between. CDR3 length: 14 residues. The V gene's germline CDR1 is MNHEY and CDR2 SVGAGI. In DNA, the CDR3 is TGTGCCAGCAGTTTATCCGCGCGCACAGATACGCAGTATTTT. Translation: CASSLSARTDTQYF.

This chain joins TRBV7-2 and TRBJ2-7; D is unclear. This CDR3 has 15 amino acids. Deletions cut 5 bases from V and 2 bases from J, with 16 bases between. The germline V gene encodes CDR1 SGHTA and CDR2 FQGNSA. The CDR3 DNA follows: TGTGCCAGCAGCCTCAGGTGGGTCAGTACCTACGAGCAGTACTTC. Translation gives CASSLRWVSTYEQYF. Looking up the rest from reference TRBV7-2 and TRBJ2-7 gives the full variable domain: GAGVSQSPSNKVTEKGKDVELRCDPISGHTALYWYRQSLGQGLEFLIYFQGNSAPDKSGLPSDRFSAERTGGSVSTLTIQRTQQEDSAVYLCASSLRWVSTYEQYFGPGTRLTVT.

The chain has TRBV13 and TRBJ2-5; the match to TRBD2 covers 8 bases. Looked up from germline, CDR1 is PRHDT and CDR2 is FYEKMQ (reference sequence). This CDR3 is built from 12 residues. The CDR3 region is CASGGAGETQYF. The CDR3 DNA follows: TGTGCATCCGGGGGGGCTGGTGAGACCCAGTACTTC.

The V and J genes are TRBV4-1 and TRBJ2-1; D gene uncertain. The CDR3 loop spans 15 amino acids. Trimming removed 4 bases from V and 6 bases from J, with 16 bases in between. In germline, CDR1 is MGHRA, CDR2 YSYEKL. DNA of the CDR3: TGCGCCAGCAGCCCGACGTCCACAGTTTCCAATGAGCAGTTCTTC. Amino acid sequence: CASSPTSTVSNEQFF.

This clone was seen just once. The chain couples TRBV4-1 to TRBJ1-4; 11 bases agree with TRBD1. With V trimmed by 0 bases and J by 10 bases, 7 bases remained unmatched. CDR1 is MGHRA and CDR2 is YSYEKL in the germline V gene. The CDR3 totals 16 residues. The CDR3 DNA reads as TGCGCCAGCAGCCAAGATGTCGGGACAGGGGGTGGAAAACTGTTTTTT. Residues: CASSQDVGTGGGKLFF.

This clone was picked up one time. The chain recombines TRBV6-2 or TRBV6-3 with TRBJ1-1; D might be TRBD1 (6 bases). This CDR3 has 15 residues. V was pared by 0 bases and J by 8 bases, with 16 bases between. Germline CDR1 reads MNHEY; CDR2 reads SVGEGT. Written as DNA, the CDR3 is TGTGCCAGCAGTTACTCGAGGCAGGGGTACTCCGAAGCTTTCTTT. As protein: CASSYSRQGYSEAFF.

The J gene is TRBJ2-2, the V gene TRBV7-6; possibly TRBD1 for D (6 bases). Germline V gene sequence: CDR1 SGHVS, CDR2 FNYEAQ. The CDR3 has 13 residues. Trimming removed 5 bases from V and 8 bases from J, with 12 bases in between. The DNA for the CDR3 is TGTGCCAGCAGCAACGGGGACAAAGGGGAGCTGTTTTTT. Translated, it gives CASSNGDKGELFF.

The chain combines TRBV5-4 with TRBJ2-7; maybe TRBD1 (7 bases). The length of the CDR3 is 13 residues. Germline V gene sequence: CDR1 SGHNT, CDR2 YYREEE (reference sequence). The germline V and J ends were trimmed by 4 bases and 6 bases, with 14 bases remaining between them. CDR3 in amino acids: CASSPGGTVEQYV. The CDR3 bases are TGTGCCAGCAGCCCAGGGGGGACAGTCGAGCAGTACGTC.

The rearrangement links TRBV10-3 to TRBJ1-5, with a weak D call TRBD1 (6 bases). The CDR3 extends over 16 amino acids. Germline CDR1 reads ENHRY; CDR2 reads SYGVKD. The V and J ends lost 6 bases and 0 bases respectively, with 15 bases between them. The CDR3 region is CAISGTGINSNQPQHF. The DNA for the CDR3 is TGTGCCATCAGCGGTACAGGGATTAATAGCAATCAGCCCCAGCATTTT.

V is TRBV5-1 and J is TRBJ2-2; D perhaps matches TRBD1 (6 bases). Trimming removed 1 base at V and 1 base at J, with 11 bases between. Per germline, CDR1 SGHRS and CDR2 YFSETQ. This CDR3 spans 16 amino acids. In DNA form, the CDR3 reads TGCGCCAGCAGCTTGTTAGGGGGAGTGAACACCGGGGAGCTGTTTTTT. This translates into CASSLLGGVNTGELFF.

The J gene is TRBJ2-5, the V gene TRBV7-2, with a tentative D call TRBD1 (6 bases). This CDR3 is 16 amino acids long. The germline gives CDR1 SGHTA, CDR2 FQGNSA. V was pared by 5 bases and J by 2 bases, with 18 bases between. The CDR3 nucleotides read TGTGCCAGCAGCCTTAAAAGACAGGCGTTTCAAGAGACCCAGTACTTC. It translates to CASSLKRQAFQETQYF.

J is TRBJ2-2 and V is TRBV28; D may be TRBD2 (7 bases). The CDR3 runs to 15 residues. V lost 4 bases, J lost 4 bases, and 13 bases lay in between. CDR1 and CDR2 (germline): MDHEN, SYDVKM. In DNA form, the CDR3 reads TGTGCCAGCAGTTGGGGGGGGCGTAGCACCGGGGAGCTGTTTTTT. Translation gives CASSWGGRSTGELFF.

The rearrangement links TRBV9 to TRBJ1-2; tentative D call: TRBD1 (5 bases). Germline lookup yields CDR1 SGDLS and CDR2 YYNGEE. V was clipped by 1 base and J by 4 bases, with 14 bases between them. CDR3 length equals 15 residues. The CDR3 reads CASSVMSGPLYGYTF. The CDR3 DNA reads as TGTGCCAGCAGCGTAATGTCAGGGCCCCTCTATGGCTACACCTTC.

As regards this clone: Other nucleotide sequences in the sample specify the same CDR3. Written as DNA, the CDR3 is TGTGCCAGCTCACCACAGGGGGCCAATCAGCCCCAGCATTTT. Its translation is CASSPQGANQPQHF. This chain connects TRBV18 to TRBJ1-5; 7 nucleotides agree with TRBD1. Germline V CDR1 and CDR2: KGHSH, LQKENI. The V gene end was trimmed by 1 base and the J gene end by 3 bases; junction bases not matched to a gene: 0. The CDR3 runs to 14 residues.

The chain carries TRBV29-1 and TRBJ1-2, with D perhaps matching TRBD1 (6 bases). Germline lookup yields CDR1 SQVTM and CDR2 ANQGSEA. Trimming cost V 3 bases and J 5 bases, with 22 bases left between them. This CDR3 comprises 16 residues. The DNA of the CDR3 is TGCAGCGTTGAGACGAGGAACACAGGGAGAGGATATGGCTACACCTTC. Amino acids: CSVETRNTGRGYGYTF.

The chain recombines TRBV19 with TRBJ2-1; 13 bases match TRBD2. The CDR3 extends over 20 amino acids. Looked up from germline, CDR1 is LNHDA and CDR2 is SQIVND (reference sequence). V was clipped by 3 bases and J by 5 bases; unmatched bases: 16. The CDR3, as DNA: TGTGCCAGTAGTATGTCCGGGAGGACTAGCGGGGGCCTACTAAACAATGAGCAGTTCTTC. Translating it yields CASSMSGRTSGGLLNNEQFF.

The CDR3 nucleotides are TGCGCCAGCAGCCATCTCATCAAAGCCGATCAGCCCCAGCATTTT. It codes for CASSHLIKADQPQHF. The chain is built from TRBV4-3 and TRBJ1-5; no clear D gene. Trimming pared 3 bases from V and 5 bases from J, leaving 14 bases between. Germline values: CDR1 LGHNA, CDR2 YSLEER. CDR3 length equals 15 residues.

The chain recombines TRBV18 with TRBJ2-5, with 10 positions matching TRBD2. Per germline, CDR1 KGHSH and CDR2 LQKENI. CDR3 size: 15 residues. Trimming removed 3 bases from V and 3 bases from J; junction bases left unmatched: 4. The CDR3 spells CASSPGTSEKETQYF. The CDR3 DNA reads TGTGCCAGCTCACCCGGGACTAGCGAGAAAGAGACCCAGTACTTC.

The chain carries TRBV7-3 and TRBJ2-1, with D tentatively TRBD1 (6 bases). This CDR3 has 15 amino acids. The V and J ends lost 5 bases and 5 bases respectively, with 16 bases between them. From germline, CDR1 is SGHTA and CDR2 FQGTGA. The CDR3 sequence: CASSAKQGGNNEQFF. As DNA, the CDR3 is TGTGCCAGCAGCGCTAAACAGGGTGGGAACAATGAGCAGTTCTTC.